These T cell receptor beta chains were read from a single sample in a study of T-cell memory formation after mild COVID-19. A single record per CDR3 protein comes from TCRdb applying MiXCR to the 5' RACE reads. Among 300,000 to 350,000 distinct CDR3 sequences listed, approximately 13% were seen once. The sample comprised PBMCs or a T cell subset sorted from them (not recorded which). The receptor source for this set is a man aged 18 to 35 who had mild COVID-19 (a few samples of this study predate the infection). Cell type and time point are not known. CDR3s include the opening cysteine and the closing phenylalanine or tryptophan. D genes are given only for firm matches. A clone size is listed for some rows: how often the clone was seen (once, few, many), or a class if it is expanded.

clone size | D gene | V gene | CDR3 protein
many | NA | TRBV12-3/TRBV12-4 | CASSSQTITDTQYF
few | NA | TRBV20-1 | CSAFFNEQFF
NA | NA | TRBV7-2 | CASSGTISSYTEAFF
many | NA | TRBV29-1 | CSVVPSVSSQETQYF
few | NA | TRBV5-1 | CASSLLEGTYGNTIYF
NA | NA | TRBV5-6 | CASSLADQPNTEAFF
NA | NA | TRBV20-1 | CSAPIRGTEAFF
many | TRBD1 | TRBV4-3 | CASSQLFGTGDDTQYF
NA | TRBD1 | TRBV10-3 | CAISGQGGESTEAFF
NA | TRBD1 | TRBV6-2/TRBV6-3 | CASSPGQGFGYTF
few | NA | TRBV11-2 | CASSPSPGNEQYF
NA | NA | TRBV3-1 | CASSEQKYGSGYTF
NA | TRBD2 | TRBV11-2 | CASSSPRTSGGTGAKDTQYF
NA | TRBD2 | TRBV12-5 | CASGPGTSGGAADTQYF
few | NA | TRBV30 | CAWSVSSYSDTQYF
many | NA | TRBV5-1 | CASSFNEYEQYF
NA | NA | TRBV6-5 | CASSYLGVSPLHF
NA | NA | TRBV20-1 | CSASKASAVREQYF
many | NA | TRBV2 | CASSRGLGNEQFF
many | NA | TRBV19 | CASSIVGATNEKLFF
few | NA | TRBV11-2 | CASSSHSTGELFF
few | NA | TRBV20-1 | CSARPVRGTNTGELFF
few | NA | TRBV30 | CAWSVQTSANYGYTF
NA | NA | TRBV29-1 | CSVSVGYTDTQYF
NA | NA | TRBV6-2/TRBV6-3 | CASKVPGELFF
NA | TRBD1 | TRBV5-1 | CASSSFYRDRGPDTQYF
NA | NA | TRBV28 | CASSHHGGGQGSTDTQYF
many | NA | TRBV18 | CARPPPNTEAFF
few | TRBD1 | TRBV10-3 | CAISESNRGLNEQYF
few | NA | TRBV10-2 | CASSDHYGYTF
NA | TRBD2 | TRBV20-1 | CSARPSGTNTGELFF
NA | TRBD1 | TRBV3-1 | CASGSGQAGLHF